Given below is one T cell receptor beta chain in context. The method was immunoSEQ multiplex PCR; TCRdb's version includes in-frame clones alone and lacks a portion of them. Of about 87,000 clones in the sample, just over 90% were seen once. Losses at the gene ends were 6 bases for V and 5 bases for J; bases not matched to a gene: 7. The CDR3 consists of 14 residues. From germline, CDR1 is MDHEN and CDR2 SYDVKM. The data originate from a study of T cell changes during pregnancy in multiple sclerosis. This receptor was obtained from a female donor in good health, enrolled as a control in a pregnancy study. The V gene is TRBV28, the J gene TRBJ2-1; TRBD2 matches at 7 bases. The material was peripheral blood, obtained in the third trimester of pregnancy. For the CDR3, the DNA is TGTGCCAGCAGCCCCACTAGCGAAGACAATGAGCAGTTCTTC. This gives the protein CASSPTSEDNEQFF.